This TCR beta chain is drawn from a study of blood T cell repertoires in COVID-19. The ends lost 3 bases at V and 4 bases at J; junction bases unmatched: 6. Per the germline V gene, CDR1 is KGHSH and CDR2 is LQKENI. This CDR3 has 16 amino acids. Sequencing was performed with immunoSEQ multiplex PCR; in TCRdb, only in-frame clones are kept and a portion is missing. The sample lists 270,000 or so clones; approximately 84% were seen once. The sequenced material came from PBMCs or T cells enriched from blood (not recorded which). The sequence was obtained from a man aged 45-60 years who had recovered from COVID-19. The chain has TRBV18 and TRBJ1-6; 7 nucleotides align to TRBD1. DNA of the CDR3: TGTGCCAGCTCACCCCGAGACAGGGAGTATAATTCACCCCTCCACTTT. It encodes CASSPRDREYNSPLHF.